The source of this T cell receptor beta chain is a study of radiotherapy plus CTLA-4 blockade in lung cancer. Trimming took off 4 bases at V and 4 bases at J, with 14 bases between the two ends. Germline lookup yields CDR1 MGHRA and CDR2 YSYEKL. This CDR3 contains 14 residues. The protocol was immunoSEQ multiplex PCR, while the TCRdb copy is restricted to in-frame clones and leaves out a portion. The sample holds some 25,000 clones, less than 80% seen once. The sample was peripheral blood, taken from a patient treated with radiotherapy plus ipilimumab. The sequence was obtained from a human donor with non-small cell lung cancer whose response to radiotherapy plus ipilimumab could not be evaluated. V and J are TRBV4-1 and TRBJ2-7, with D possibly matching TRBD1 (5 bases). The CDR3: CASSRQTPSYEQYF. CDR3 coding DNA: TGCGCCAGCAGCCGACAGACTCCCTCATACGAGCAGTACTTC.